A single sample is the source of the 12 T cell receptor beta chains below, sequenced in a study of T-cell memory formation after mild COVID-19. TCRdb reprocessed the 5' RACE reads with MiXCR, giving one entry per CDR3 protein. The data show a few hundred thousand distinct CDR3 sequences, approximately 21% seen once. Sequences were obtained from PBMCs or a T cell subset sorted from them (not recorded which). The receptors were sampled from an adult woman who had mild COVID-19 (a few samples of this study predate the infection). Cell type and time point are not known.

The chain recombines TRBV5-1 with TRBJ1-2; D possibly corresponds to TRBD1 (6 bases). Germline V lookup: CDR1 SGHRS, CDR2 YFSETQ. There are 14 residues in the CDR3. Between the trimmed V and J ends, which lost 0 bases and 4 bases, there was a span of 10 bases. The CDR3 here is CASSLVQGGYGYTF. CDR3 nucleotide sequence: TGCGCCAGCAGCTTGGTACAGGGCGGCTATGGCTACACCTTC. The complete variable domain, with remaining parts taken from reference TRBV5-1 and TRBJ1-2, reads KAGVTQTPRYLIKTRGQQVTLSCSPISGHRSVSWYQQTPGQGLQFLFEYFSETQRNKGNFPGRFSGRQFSNSRSEMNVSTLELGDSALYLCASSLVQGGYGYTFGSGTRLTVV.

This clonotype was observed a few times. This chain links TRBV15 with TRBJ2-2, with 11 bases aligning to TRBD2. The CDR3 totals 16 residues. V gave up 2 bases and J gave up 6 bases; unmatched junction bases: 5. Germline CDR1 reads LNHNV; CDR2 reads YYDKDF (reference sequence). The CDR3 nucleotides are TGTGCCACCAGCAGAACCGGGACTAGCGGCGCCGGGGAGCTGTTTTTT. Encoded protein: CATSRTGTSGAGELFF. The full variable domain, its missing parts supplied by reference TRBV15 and TRBJ2-2, is DAMVIQNPRYQVTQFGKPVTLSCSQTLNHNVMYWYQQKSSQAPKLLFHYYDKDFNNEADTPDNFQSRRPNTSFCFLDIRSPGLGDTAMYLCATSRTGTSGAGELFFGEGSRLTVL.

The chain is built from TRBV20-1 and TRBJ2-5, with D perhaps TRBD1 (5 bases). Looked up from germline, CDR1 is DFQATT and CDR2 is SNEGSKA (reference sequence). The V and J ends lost 2 bases and 0 bases respectively, with 7 bases between them. The CDR3 is 13 residues long. The CDR3 sequence is CSARKGYQETQYF. In DNA form, the CDR3 reads TGCAGTGCTAGAAAGGGGTACCAAGAGACCCAGTACTTC.

This clonotype has a handful of counts. V and J are TRBV24-1 and TRBJ2-7; tentative D call: TRBD1 (6 bases). Germline values: CDR1 KGHDR, CDR2 SFDVKD. The CDR3 covers 14 residues. V lost 5 bases, J lost 2 bases, and 12 bases lay in between. In nucleotides, the CDR3 is TGTGCCACCAGTGCATCGGGACAACCCTACGAGCAGTACTTC. Translated: CATSASGQPYEQYF.

This chain connects TRBV3-1 to TRBJ2-7, with TRBD2 identical over 9 bases. CDR3 length: 16 residues. Germline trimming cut 5 bases from V and 4 bases from J; bases unmatched to any gene: 12. CDR1 LGHDT and CDR2 YNNKEL come from the germline V gene (reference sequence). CDR3 in amino acids: CASSSQTGLAIYEQYF. Here the CDR3 DNA reads TGTGCCAGCAGCTCTCAGACGGGACTAGCTATTTACGAGCAGTACTTC.

This clonotype was observed once. This chain connects TRBV19 to TRBJ2-7, with TRBD1 matching 7 bases. Germline V gene data show CDR1 as LNHDA and CDR2 as SQIVND (reference sequence). The CDR3 sequence is 15 residues long. V shed 2 bases and J 2 bases; nucleotides not matched to a gene: 6. CDR3 nucleotides: TGTGCCAGTAGTATAAGGGGGCAGGGACCCTACGAGCAGTACTTC. It yields the protein CASSIRGQGPYEQYF.

This clonotype was observed a handful of times. This sequence joins TRBV12-3 or TRBV12-4 and TRBJ2-3; 12 bases agree with TRBD2. The V and J ends lost 2 bases and 8 bases, in that order; junction bases with no gene match: 5. The CDR3 spans 15 residues. This chain's CDR3 is CASSLSGLAGPTQYF. In DNA, the CDR3 is TGTGCCAGCAGTTTAAGTGGACTAGCGGGACCTACGCAGTATTTT.

The chain combines TRBV3-1 with TRBJ2-3, with D tentatively TRBD2 (5 bases). Trimming cost V 3 bases and J 4 bases, with 8 bases left between them. This CDR3 region has 13 residues. CDR1 is LGHDT, CDR2 YNNKEL, per germline (reference sequence). The CDR3 here is CASSHSGSDTQYF. CDR3 sequence (DNA): TGTGCCAGCAGCCACTCGGGGTCAGATACGCAGTATTTT.

This clonotype appeared many times. V and J are TRBV5-1 and TRBJ1-1; D remains unclear. V was pared by 4 bases and J by 1 base, with 11 bases between. Germline V CDR1 and CDR2: SGHRS, YFSETQ. The CDR3 loop spans 14 amino acids. This CDR3 reads CASSTGRGNTEAFF. In DNA form, the CDR3 reads TGCGCCAGCAGCACGGGCCGGGGGAACACTGAAGCTTTCTTT.

The J gene is TRBJ2-2, the V gene TRBV7-7, with D maybe TRBD1 (6 bases). The germline V gene encodes CDR1 SSHAT and CDR2 FNYEAQ (reference sequence). V lost 5 bases and J lost 1, with 17 bases in between. This CDR3 region has 17 residues. In nucleotides, the CDR3 is TGTGCCAGCAGCCCTAGGGCGGACAGCCTGAACACCGGGGAGCTGTTTTTT. Its translation is CASSPRADSLNTGELFF.

This clonotype was counted a few times. V is TRBV5-5 and J is TRBJ1-1; D is unclear. The CDR3 extends over 15 amino acids. In germline, CDR1 is SGHKS, CDR2 YYEKEE (reference sequence). Trimming removed 2 bases at V and 3 bases at J, with 14 bases between. The CDR3 is CASSLTIVRDTEAFF. In nucleotides, the CDR3 is TGTGCCAGCAGCTTAACGATTGTCAGAGACACTGAAGCTTTCTTT.

The table lists this clonotype with a count of one. The V gene is TRBV5-1, the J gene TRBJ2-6; D remains unclear. The CDR3 length is 15 residues. Between the trimmed V and J ends, which lost 0 bases and 0 bases, there was a span of 4 bases. Germline loops: CDR1 SGHRS, CDR2 YFSETQ. DNA of the CDR3: TGCGCCAGCAGCTTGGTTATCTCTGGGGCCAACGTCCTGACTTTC. It specifies CASSLVISGANVLTF. Looking up the rest from reference TRBV5-1 and TRBJ2-6 gives the full variable domain: KAGVTQTPRYLIKTRGQQVTLSCSPISGHRSVSWYQQTPGQGLQFLFEYFSETQRNKGNFPGRFSGRQFSNSRSEMNVSTLELGDSALYLCASSLVISGANVLTFGAGSRLTVL.